This T cell receptor beta chain appears in the sequencing data of a study of human T cells and chemical hapten exposure. How the authors handled the data: Sample TCR totals centred on a median of approximately 95,000, ranging 23,224 to 690,600. TCRdb reanalysed the RACE reads using MiXCR and keeps one entry per CDR3 protein. These V and J calls originate from TCRdb's pipeline instead of the authors' own analysis. The sample has roughly 64,000 distinct CDR3 sequences, roughly 11% seen once; the top ten hold roughly 2%. Time point: patch test 3, about 24 weeks after DPC sensitization. Specified treatment: therapeutic diphenylcyclopropenone sensitization with weekly scalp DPC. The starting material, unfractionated whole blood, was used for total RNA extraction. This CDR3 comprises 13 residues. The germline V and J ends were trimmed by 4 bases and 0 bases, with 8 bases remaining between them. In germline, CDR1 is SGHRS, CDR2 YFSETQ.

The TCR originated in a woman aged 30 to 39 with alopecia areata. Some clones in this sample may be carry-over from other donors' samples. The sequencing here drew on whole blood, taken in connection with sensitization to the hapten diphenylcyclopropenone (DPC). The chain combines TRBV5-1 with TRBJ2-7; D possibly uses TRBD1 or TRBD2 (5 bases each). DNA for the CDR3: TGCGCCAGCAGCAGAGGGGTCTCCTACGAGCAGTACTTC. It codes for CASSRGVSYEQYF.